Listed below are T cell receptor beta chains from one sample, sequenced in a study of early T cells in non-severe SARS-CoV-2 infection. Each CDR3 protein is one row after TCRdb ran MiXCR on the 5' RACE reads. Of 35,000 to 45,000 distinct CDR3 sequences listed, roughly 5.9% were seen once; the top ten hold around a quarter. The source material was whole blood. The source of these receptors is an adult who was a healthcare worker with PCR-confirmed SARS-CoV-2 infection or an uninfected control (not recorded which). Both conserved end residues are part of each CDR3. The D gene is left open where the match is weak. Clone size is given for some rows only: seen once, a few or many times, or a class if the clone is expanded.

j_call cdr3_length d_call clone_size v_call cdr3_nt cdr3_aa
TRBJ2-1 17 . many TRBV24-1 TGTGCCACCAGTGATGCTTTCTTCGGGGCTTCCTACAATGAGCAGTTCTTC CATSDAFFGASYNEQFF
TRBJ1-5 14 . . TRBV7-9 TGTGCCAGCACCCCCCTGAGTAGCAATCAGCCCCAGCATTTT CASTPLSSNQPQHF
TRBJ2-5 16 TRBD2 many TRBV6-6 TGTGCCAGCACCTCCGCGGGAGGGGGACGGGGAGAGACCCAGTACTTC CASTSAGGGRGETQYF
TRBJ2-1 15 TRBD2 many TRBV7-9 TGTGCCAGCCCCAAGATGGCTAGCGGGCGGAATGAGCAGTTCTTC CASPKMASGRNEQFF
TRBJ2-5 15 . many TRBV18 TGTGCCAGCTCACCGGAGACAGTGGTCCAAGAGACCCAGTACTTC CASSPETVVQETQYF
TRBJ2-7 19 TRBD1 many TRBV4-2 TGTGCCAGCAGCCCGACAGGGGGCTGGGGCGGGGGGAATCCCTACGAGCAGTACTTC CASSPTGGWGGGNPYEQYF
TRBJ2-2 16 TRBD2 many TRBV4-2 TGTGCCAGCAATCGCGGGAGGGCGACAAACACCGGGGAGCTGTTTTTT CASNRGRATNTGELFF
TRBJ1-5 18 . many TRBV12-2 TGTGCAAGTCGCTTAACCAACCGGGACCTCAAATGCAATCAGCCCCAGCATTTT CASRLTNRDLKCNQPQHF
TRBJ2-2 18 . many TRBV21-1 TGTGCCAGCAGCAAGGTCACTAGCGGGAGCCCGAACACCGGGGAGCTGTTTTTT CASSKVTSGSPNTGELFF
TRBJ2-3 16 . . TRBV11-2 TGTGCCAGCAGCCTTCGGGAGTACCCTAGCACAGATACGCAGTATTTT CASSLREYPSTDTQYF